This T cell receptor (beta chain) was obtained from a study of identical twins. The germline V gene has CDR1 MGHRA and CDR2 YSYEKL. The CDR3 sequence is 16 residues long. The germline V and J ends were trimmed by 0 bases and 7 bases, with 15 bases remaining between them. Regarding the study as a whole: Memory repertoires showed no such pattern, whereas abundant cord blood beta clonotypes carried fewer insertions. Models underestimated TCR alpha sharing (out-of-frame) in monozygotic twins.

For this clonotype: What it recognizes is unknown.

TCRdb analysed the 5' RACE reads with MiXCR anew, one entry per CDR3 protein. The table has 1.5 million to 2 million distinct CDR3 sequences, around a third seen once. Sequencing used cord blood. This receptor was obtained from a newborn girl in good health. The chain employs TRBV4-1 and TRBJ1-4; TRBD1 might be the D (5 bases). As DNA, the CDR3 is TGCGCCAGCAGCCAAGAAGGCCGGGGCTGGGGTGAAAAACTGTTTTTT. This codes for CASSQEGRGWGEKLFF.